This T cell receptor beta chain was recovered during a study of shared clonotypes between healthy human individuals. Germline V lookup: CDR1 SGHKS, CDR2 YYEKEE (reference sequence). Trimming at V came to 4 bases and at J to 9 bases, leaving 15 bases not matched to a gene. The CDR3 length is 16 residues. TCRdb's copy holds only in-frame clones and misses some; the assay was immunoSEQ multiplex PCR. The data show about 2.3 million clones, less than 95% seen once. To note about this clone: The antigen remains unidentified.

A CD45RA+ naive subset and a CD45RA-negative memory subset were split from CD4+ cells. Study-wide findings and caveats: Clonotypes which were not shared had lower generation probabilities than clonotypes that all four donors shared.

The specimen was naive CD4+ T cells from PBMCs. Subset noted: CD45RA+ positively selected. The clonotype originates from a man younger than 30 in good health. Some clones in this sample may be carry-over from other donors' samples. V is TRBV5-5 and J is TRBJ2-1; 8 bases map to TRBD1. In DNA, the CDR3 is TGTGCCAGCAGCCCGCTGGGGCAGGGGGCCATCGGTGAGCAGTTCTTC. Encoded protein: CASSPLGQGAIGEQFF. Full variable domain (rest looked up from reference TRBV5-5 and TRBJ2-1): DAGVTQSPTHLIKTRGQQVTLRCSPISGHKSVSWYQQVLGQGPQFIFQYYEKEERGRGNFPDRFSARQFPNYSSELNVNALLLGDSALYLCASSPLGQGAIGEQFFGPGTRLTVL.